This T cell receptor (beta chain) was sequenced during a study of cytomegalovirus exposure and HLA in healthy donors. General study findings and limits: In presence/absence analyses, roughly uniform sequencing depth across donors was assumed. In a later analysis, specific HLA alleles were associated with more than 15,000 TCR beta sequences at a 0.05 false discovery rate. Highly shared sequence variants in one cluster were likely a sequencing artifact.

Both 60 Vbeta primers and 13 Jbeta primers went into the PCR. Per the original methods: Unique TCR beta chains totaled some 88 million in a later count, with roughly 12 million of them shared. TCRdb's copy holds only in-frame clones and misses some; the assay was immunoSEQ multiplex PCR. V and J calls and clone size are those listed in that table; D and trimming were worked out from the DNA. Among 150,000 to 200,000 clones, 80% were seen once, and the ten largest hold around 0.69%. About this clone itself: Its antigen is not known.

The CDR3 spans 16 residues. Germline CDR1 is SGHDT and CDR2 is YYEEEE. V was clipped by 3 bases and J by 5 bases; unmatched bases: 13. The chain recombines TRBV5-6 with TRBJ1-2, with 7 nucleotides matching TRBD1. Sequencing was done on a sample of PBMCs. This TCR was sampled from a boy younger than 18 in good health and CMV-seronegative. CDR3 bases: TGTGCCAGCAGCTCGTCACAGGGGCTGACATGGTATGGCTACACCTTC. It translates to CASSSSQGLTWYGYTF.